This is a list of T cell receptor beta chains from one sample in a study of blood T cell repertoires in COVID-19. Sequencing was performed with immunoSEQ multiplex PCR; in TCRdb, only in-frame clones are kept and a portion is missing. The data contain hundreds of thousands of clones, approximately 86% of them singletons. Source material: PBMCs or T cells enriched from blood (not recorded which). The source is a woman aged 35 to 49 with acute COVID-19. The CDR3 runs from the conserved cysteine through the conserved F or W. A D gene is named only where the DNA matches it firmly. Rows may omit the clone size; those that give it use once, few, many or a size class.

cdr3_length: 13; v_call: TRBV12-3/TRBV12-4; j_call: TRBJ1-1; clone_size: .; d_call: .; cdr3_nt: TGTGCCAGCAGTTTTGGGAGAAACACTGAAGCTTTCTTT; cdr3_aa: CASSFGRNTEAFF
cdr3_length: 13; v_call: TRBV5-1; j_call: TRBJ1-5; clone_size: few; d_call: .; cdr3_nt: TGCGCCAGCAGCTTGGTGGGGGGGCAGCCCCAGCATTTT; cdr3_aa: CASSLVGGQPQHF
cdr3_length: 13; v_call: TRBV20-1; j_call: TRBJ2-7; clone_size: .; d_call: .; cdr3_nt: TGCAGTGCTAGTGGTGGCGGCCTAGACGAGCAGTACTTC; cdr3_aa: CSASGGGLDEQYF
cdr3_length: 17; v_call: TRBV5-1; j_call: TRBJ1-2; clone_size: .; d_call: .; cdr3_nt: TGCGCCAGCAGCTTGGCCGTCGGGGGGCGATCGGACTATGGTTACACCTTC; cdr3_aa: CASSLAVGGRSDYGYTF
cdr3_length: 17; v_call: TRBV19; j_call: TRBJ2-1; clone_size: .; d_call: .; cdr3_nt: TGTGCCAGTAGTATAGTGGGGGGATTGAACTCCTACAATGAGCAGTTCTTC; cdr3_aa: CASSIVGGLNSYNEQFF
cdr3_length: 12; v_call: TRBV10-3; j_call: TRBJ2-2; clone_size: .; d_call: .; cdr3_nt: TGTGCCATCAGTGACAATCCCGGGGAGCTGTTTTTT; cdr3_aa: CAISDNPGELFF
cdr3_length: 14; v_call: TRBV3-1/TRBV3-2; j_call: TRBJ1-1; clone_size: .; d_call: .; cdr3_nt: TGTGCCAGCAGCCAAATACAGGGTGGCACTGAAGCTTTCTTT; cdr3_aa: CASSQIQGGTEAFF
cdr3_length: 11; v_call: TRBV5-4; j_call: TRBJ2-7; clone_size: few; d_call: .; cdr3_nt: TGTGCCAGCAGCTCCAACTACGAGCAGTACTTC; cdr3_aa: CASSSNYEQYF
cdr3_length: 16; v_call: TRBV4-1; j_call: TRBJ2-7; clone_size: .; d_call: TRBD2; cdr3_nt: TGCGCCAGCAGCCAAGAGGTAGCGGGGGACTCCTACGAGCAGTACTTC; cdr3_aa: CASSQEVAGDSYEQYF
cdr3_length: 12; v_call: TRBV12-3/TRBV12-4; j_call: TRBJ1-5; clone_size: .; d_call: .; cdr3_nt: TGTGCCAGCAAGGGGGACGGAGGGCCCCAGCATTTT; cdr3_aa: CASKGDGGPQHF
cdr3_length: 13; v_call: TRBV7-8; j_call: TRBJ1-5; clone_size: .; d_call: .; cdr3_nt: TGTGCCAGCAGCCCCGGGTACGGACAGCCCCAGCATTTT; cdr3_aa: CASSPGYGQPQHF
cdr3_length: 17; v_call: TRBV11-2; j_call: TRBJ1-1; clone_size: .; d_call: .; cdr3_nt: TGTGCCAGCAGCTTAGTCCCGGGCGCAGGGCCGAACACTGAAGCTTTCTTT; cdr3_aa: CASSLVPGAGPNTEAFF
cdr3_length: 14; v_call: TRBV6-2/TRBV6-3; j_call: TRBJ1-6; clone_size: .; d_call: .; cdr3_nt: TGTGCCAGCAGTTACGGGGGGTCGGGATCACCCCTCCACTTT; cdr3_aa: CASSYGGSGSPLHF
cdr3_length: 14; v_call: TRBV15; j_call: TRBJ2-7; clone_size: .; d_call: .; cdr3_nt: TGTGCCACCAGCAGAGGACAGACCACCTACGAGCAGTACTTC; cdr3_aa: CATSRGQTTYEQYF
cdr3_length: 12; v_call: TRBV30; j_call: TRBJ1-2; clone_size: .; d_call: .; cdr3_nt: TGTGCCTGGAGTGTTACAGGGATCGGCTACACCTTC; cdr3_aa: CAWSVTGIGYTF
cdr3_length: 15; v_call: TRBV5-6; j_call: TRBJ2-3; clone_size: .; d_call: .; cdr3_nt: TGTGCCAGCAGGTACCCGGGGGTCGGATCAGATACGCAGTATTTT; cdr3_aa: CASRYPGVGSDTQYF
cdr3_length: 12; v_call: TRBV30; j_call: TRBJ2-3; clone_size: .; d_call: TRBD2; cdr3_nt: TGTGCCTGGGGGACTAGCATGGATACGCAGTATTTT; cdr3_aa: CAWGTSMDTQYF
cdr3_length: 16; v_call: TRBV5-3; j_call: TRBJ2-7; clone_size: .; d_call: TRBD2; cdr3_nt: TGTGCCAGAAGCCGCCTCCCAGCGGGGTCTTCCTACGAGCAGTACTTC; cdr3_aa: CARSRLPAGSSYEQYF
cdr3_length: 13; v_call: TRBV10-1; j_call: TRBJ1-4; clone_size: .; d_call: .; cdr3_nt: TGCGCCAGCAGAGCCGGGGAGAATGAAAAACTGTTTTTT; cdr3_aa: CASRAGENEKLFF
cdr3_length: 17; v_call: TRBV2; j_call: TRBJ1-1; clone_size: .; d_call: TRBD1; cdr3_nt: TGTGCCAGCGAGAAAAACACCCGACAGGGGGCAGGCACTGAAGCTTTCTTT; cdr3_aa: CASEKNTRQGAGTEAFF
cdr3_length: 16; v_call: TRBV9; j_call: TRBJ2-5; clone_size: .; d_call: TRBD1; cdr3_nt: TGTGCCAGCAGCGGGGACAGGGTAGGCGGACAAGAGACCCAGTACTTC; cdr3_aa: CASSGDRVGGQETQYF
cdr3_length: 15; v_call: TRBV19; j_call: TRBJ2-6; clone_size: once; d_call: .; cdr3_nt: TGTGCCAGTACCCCAGGGTACCCTGGGGCCAACGTCCTGACTTTC; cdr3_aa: CASTPGYPGANVLTF
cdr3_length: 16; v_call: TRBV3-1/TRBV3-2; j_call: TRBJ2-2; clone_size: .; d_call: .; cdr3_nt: TGTGCCAGCAGTCATCCCCCCGGGGGAGTGAGCGGGGAGCTGTTTTTT; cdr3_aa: CASSHPPGGVSGELFF
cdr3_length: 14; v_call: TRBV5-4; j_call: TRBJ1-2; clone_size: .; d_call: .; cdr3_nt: TGTGCCAGCAGCTTGGCGGGGTCCAGCTATGGCTACACCTTC; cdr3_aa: CASSLAGSSYGYTF
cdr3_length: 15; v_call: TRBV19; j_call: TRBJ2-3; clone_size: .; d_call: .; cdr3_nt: TGTGCCAGTAGTATCGCGGGGTGGGGCACAGATACGCAGTATTTT; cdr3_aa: CASSIAGWGTDTQYF
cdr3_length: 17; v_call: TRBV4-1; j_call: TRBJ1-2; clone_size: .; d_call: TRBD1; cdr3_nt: TGCGCCAGCAGCCAAGTATGGACAGGCCCTTCTAACTATGGCTACACCTTC; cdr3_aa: CASSQVWTGPSNYGYTF
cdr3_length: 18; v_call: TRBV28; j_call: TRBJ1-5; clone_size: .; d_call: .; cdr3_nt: TGTGCCAGCAGTCCTCCCCTCTGGGACACTTGGGTCAATCAGCCCCAGCATTTT; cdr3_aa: CASSPPLWDTWVNQPQHF
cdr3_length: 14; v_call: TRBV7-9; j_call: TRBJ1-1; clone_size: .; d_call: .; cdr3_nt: TGTGCCAGCAGCTTAGGTGCCGGGAACACTGAAGCTTTCTTT; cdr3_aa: CASSLGAGNTEAFF
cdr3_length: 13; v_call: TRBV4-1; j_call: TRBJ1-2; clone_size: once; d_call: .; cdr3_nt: TGCGCCAGCAGCCGCGGGGCAGGGAGCGGCTACACCTTC; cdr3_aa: CASSRGAGSGYTF
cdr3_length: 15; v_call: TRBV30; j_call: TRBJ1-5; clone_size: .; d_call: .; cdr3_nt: TGTGCCTGGAGTGCCGGAGACGATAGCAATCAGCCCCAGCATTTT; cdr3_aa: CAWSAGDDSNQPQHF
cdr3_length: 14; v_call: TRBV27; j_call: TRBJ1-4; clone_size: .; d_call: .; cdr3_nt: TGTGCCAGCAGTTTATCTTGGAGGGTTGAGAAACTGTTTTTT; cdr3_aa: CASSLSWRVEKLFF
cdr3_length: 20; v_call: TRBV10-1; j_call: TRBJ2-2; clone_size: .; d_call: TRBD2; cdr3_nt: TGCGCCAGCAGTGCAACCCTCCGAACTGAGCGGGGTTGGAACACCGGGGAGCTGTTTTTT; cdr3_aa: CASSATLRTERGWNTGELFF
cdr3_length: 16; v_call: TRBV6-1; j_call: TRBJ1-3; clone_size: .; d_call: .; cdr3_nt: TGTGCCAGCAGTGACACGGCGGGGCAGGGTGGAAACACCATATATTTT; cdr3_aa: CASSDTAGQGGNTIYF
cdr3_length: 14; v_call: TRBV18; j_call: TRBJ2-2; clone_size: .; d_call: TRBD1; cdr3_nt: TGTGCCAGCTCACCGACAGGGAAAACCGGGGAGCTGTTTTTT; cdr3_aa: CASSPTGKTGELFF
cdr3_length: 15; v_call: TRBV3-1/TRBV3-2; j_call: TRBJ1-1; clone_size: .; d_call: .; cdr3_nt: TGTGCCAGCAGCCTGGCGGGGACGGAGAACACTGAAGCTTTCTTT; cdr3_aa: CASSLAGTENTEAFF
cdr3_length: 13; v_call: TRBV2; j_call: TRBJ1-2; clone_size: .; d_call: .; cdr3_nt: TGTGCGAGTGGGGACTCGAGGTCCTATGGCTACACCTTC; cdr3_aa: CASGDSRSYGYTF
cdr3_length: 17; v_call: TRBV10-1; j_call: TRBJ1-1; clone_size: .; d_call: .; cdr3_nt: TGCGCCAGCAGCCTCATCAGAGACCCTGACTCTGGCACTGAAGCTTTCTTT; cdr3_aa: CASSLIRDPDSGTEAFF
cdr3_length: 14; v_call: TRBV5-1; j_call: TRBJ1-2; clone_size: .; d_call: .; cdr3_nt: TGCGCCAGCAGCTTGCGACAGACTAACTATGGCTACACCTTC; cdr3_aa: CASSLRQTNYGYTF
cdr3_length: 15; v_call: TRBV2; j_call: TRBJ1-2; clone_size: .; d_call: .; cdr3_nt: TGTGCCAGCAGAGAAGGCGGAACTTCTAACTATGGCTACACCTTC; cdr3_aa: CASREGGTSNYGYTF
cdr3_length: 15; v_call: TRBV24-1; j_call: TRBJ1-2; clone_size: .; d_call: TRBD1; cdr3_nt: TGTGCCACCAGTGATGCCGGGACAGGACGTACTGGCTACACCTTC; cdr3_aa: CATSDAGTGRTGYTF
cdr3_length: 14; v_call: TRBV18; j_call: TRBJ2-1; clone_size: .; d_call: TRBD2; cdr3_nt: TGTGCCAGCTCACCACCGGGGACTAGCGGGGGTGAGTTCTTC; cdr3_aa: CASSPPGTSGGEFF
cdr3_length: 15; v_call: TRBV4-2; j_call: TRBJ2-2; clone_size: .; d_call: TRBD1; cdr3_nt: TGTGCCAGCAGCCAACCTACAGGGGCGGTCGGGGAGCTGTTTTTT; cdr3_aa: CASSQPTGAVGELFF
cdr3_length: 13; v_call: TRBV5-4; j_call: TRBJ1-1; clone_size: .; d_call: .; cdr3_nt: TGTGCCAGCAGCTTGGTCCCCACGGTTGAAGCTTTCTTT; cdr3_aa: CASSLVPTVEAFF
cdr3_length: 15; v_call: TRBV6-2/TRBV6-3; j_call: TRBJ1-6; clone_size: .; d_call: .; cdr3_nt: TGTGCCAGCAGTAGCAGGGGTTCCTATAATTCACCCCTCCACTTT; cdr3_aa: CASSSRGSYNSPLHF
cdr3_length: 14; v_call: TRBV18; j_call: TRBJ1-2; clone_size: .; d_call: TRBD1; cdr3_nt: TGTGCCAGCTCACCGAGGGACAGTAACTATGGCTACACCTTC; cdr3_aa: CASSPRDSNYGYTF
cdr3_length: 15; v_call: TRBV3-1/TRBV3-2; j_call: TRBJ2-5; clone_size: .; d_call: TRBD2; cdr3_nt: TGTGCCAGCAGAGGGACTAGCGGGGGACAAGAGACCCAGTACTTC; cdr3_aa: CASRGTSGGQETQYF
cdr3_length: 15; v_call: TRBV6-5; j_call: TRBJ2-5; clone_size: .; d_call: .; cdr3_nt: TGTGCCAGCAGTTACGGATGGGGGGGCAGCGAGACCCAGTACTTC; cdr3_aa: CASSYGWGGSETQYF
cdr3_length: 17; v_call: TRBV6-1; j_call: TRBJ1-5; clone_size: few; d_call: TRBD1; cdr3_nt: TGTGCCAGCAGTGACGCGAGATACAGGGGAAGCAATCAGCCCCAGCATTTT; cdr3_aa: CASSDARYRGSNQPQHF
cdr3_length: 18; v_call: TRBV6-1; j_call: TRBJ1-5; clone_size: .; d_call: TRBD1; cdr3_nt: TGTGCCAGCAGTGAGATGACAGGGGGCCACTATAGCAATCAGCCCCAGCATTTT; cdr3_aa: CASSEMTGGHYSNQPQHF